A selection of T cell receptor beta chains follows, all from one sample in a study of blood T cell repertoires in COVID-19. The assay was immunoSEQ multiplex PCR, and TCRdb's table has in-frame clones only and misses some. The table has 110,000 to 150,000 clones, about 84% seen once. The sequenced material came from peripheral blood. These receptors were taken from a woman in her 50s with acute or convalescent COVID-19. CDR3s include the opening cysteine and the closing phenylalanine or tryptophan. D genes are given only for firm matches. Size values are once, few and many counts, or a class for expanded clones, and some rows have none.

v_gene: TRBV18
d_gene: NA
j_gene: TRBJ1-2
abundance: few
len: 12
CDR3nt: TGTGCCAGCTCACCTTGGGGGGATGGCTACACCTTC
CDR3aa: CASSPWGDGYTF

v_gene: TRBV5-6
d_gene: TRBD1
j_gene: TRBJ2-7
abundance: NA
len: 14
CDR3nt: TGTGCCAGCAGCTTGCGGGACAGCACCTACGAGCAGTACTTC
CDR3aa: CASSLRDSTYEQYF

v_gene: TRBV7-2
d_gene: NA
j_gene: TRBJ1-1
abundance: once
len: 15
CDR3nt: TGTGCCAGCAGCTCCTACAGGGTGGCGGACACTGAAGCTTTCTTT
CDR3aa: CASSSYRVADTEAFF

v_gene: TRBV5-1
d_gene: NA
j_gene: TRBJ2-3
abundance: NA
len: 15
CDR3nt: TGCGCCAGCAGCCCCCGGGACACGTCCACAGATACGCAGTATTTT
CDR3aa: CASSPRDTSTDTQYF

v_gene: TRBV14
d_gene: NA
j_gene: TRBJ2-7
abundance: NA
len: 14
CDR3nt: TGTGCCAGCAGCACCGGGACACCACCTTACGAGCAGTACTTC
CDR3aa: CASSTGTPPYEQYF

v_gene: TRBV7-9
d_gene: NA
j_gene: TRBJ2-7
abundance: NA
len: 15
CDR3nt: TGTGCCAGCAGCTTAGCGGGGACTCCCAGTTACGAGCAGTACTTC
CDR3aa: CASSLAGTPSYEQYF

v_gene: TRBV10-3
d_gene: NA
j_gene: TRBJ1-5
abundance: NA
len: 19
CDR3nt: TGTGCCATCAGTGAGCGGATCCAGGGTAACCCTACAATCGATCAGCCCCAGCATTTT
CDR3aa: CAISERIQGNPTIDQPQHF

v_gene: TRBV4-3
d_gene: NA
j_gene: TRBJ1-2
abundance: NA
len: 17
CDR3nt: TGCGCCAGCAGCCAAGGGTATTCAAAGGTCAGGGGAGATGGCTACACCTTC
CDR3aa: CASSQGYSKVRGDGYTF

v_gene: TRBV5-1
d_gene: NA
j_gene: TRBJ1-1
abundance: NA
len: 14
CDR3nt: TGCGCCAGCAGCTGGCACCAGGGTGGGGTTGAAGCTTTCTTT
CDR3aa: CASSWHQGGVEAFF

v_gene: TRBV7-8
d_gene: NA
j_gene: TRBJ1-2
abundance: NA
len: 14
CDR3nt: TGTGCCAGCAGCTTAGGGACAGAGAGCTATGGCTACACCTTC
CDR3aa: CASSLGTESYGYTF

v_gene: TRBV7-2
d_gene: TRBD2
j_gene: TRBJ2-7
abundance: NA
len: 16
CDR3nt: TGTGCCAGCAGCTTAATGACCCGGGGGGGCCTCGACGAGCAGTACTTC
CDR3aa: CASSLMTRGGLDEQYF

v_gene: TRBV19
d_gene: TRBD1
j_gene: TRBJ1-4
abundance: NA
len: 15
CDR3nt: TGTGCCAGTAGTACGTCCCAGGGGGCGATCGAAAAACTGTTTTTT
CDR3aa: CASSTSQGAIEKLFF

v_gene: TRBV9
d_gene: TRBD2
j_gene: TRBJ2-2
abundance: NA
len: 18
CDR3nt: TGTGCCAGCAGCGTAGAATCGACTAGCGGGGGATACACCGGGGAGCTGTTTTTT
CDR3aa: CASSVESTSGGYTGELFF

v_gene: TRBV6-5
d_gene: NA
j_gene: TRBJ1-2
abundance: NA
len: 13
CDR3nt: TGTGCCAGCAGTTATCAAACTAACTATGGCTACACCTTC
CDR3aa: CASSYQTNYGYTF

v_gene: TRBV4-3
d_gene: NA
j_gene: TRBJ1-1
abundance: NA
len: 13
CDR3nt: TGCGCCAGCAGCCAAGAGGAGGACACTGAAGCTTTCTTT
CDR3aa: CASSQEEDTEAFF

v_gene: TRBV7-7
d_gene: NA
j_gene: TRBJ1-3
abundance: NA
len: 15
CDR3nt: TGTGCCAGCAGCCAAAACATCGTCTCTGGAAACACCATATATTTT
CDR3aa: CASSQNIVSGNTIYF

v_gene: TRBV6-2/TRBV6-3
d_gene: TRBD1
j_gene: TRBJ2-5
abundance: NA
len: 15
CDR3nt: TGTGCCAGCAGCCCCCTCGGGGACAGGAGAGAGACCCAGTACTTC
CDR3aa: CASSPLGDRRETQYF